These 25 T cell receptor beta chains share one sample of origin, sequenced in a study of CD8 T cells in ankylosing spondylitis. TCRdb processed the 5' RACE reads anew with MiXCR; each CDR3 protein has one entry. Among a few hundred thousand distinct CDR3 sequences, about 18% were seen once, and the ten largest hold over 25%. Sequencing used blood, either unsorted or a sorted T cell fraction (not recorded which). These receptors were taken from a male donor with ankylosing spondylitis or in good health (not recorded which).

At least ten counts were recorded for this clonotype. The chain has TRBV7-9 and TRBJ2-2, with 7 bases identical to TRBD1. Per germline, CDR1 SEHNR and CDR2 FQNEAQ (reference sequence). The CDR3 is 15 residues long. The ends lost 5 bases at V and 4 bases at J; junction bases unmatched: 7. The CDR3 sequence: CASSPTQGTTGELFF. CDR3 DNA: TGTGCCAGCAGCCCAACACAGGGGACCACCGGGGAGCTGTTTTTT.

In this sample, this clonotype turned up many times. The chain combines TRBV4-1 with TRBJ2-1; D ambiguous. Deletions cut 0 bases from V and 6 bases from J, with 9 bases between. Germline-derived CDR1 and CDR2 are MGHRA and YSYEKL. This CDR3 is built from 14 residues. The CDR3 DNA follows: TGCGCCAGCAGCCAAGAGTTAGCCGGCAATGAGCAGTTCTTC. Amino acids: CASSQELAGNEQFF.

This clonotype was observed a handful of times. The CDR3 is CASSKGGEASPLHF. The CDR3, as DNA: TGTGCCAGCAGTAAGGGGGGAGAGGCTTCACCCCTCCACTTT. This chain connects TRBV27 to TRBJ1-6; possible D gene TRBD1, 6 bases. Germline values: CDR1 MNHEY, CDR2 SMNVEV (reference sequence). V was cut by 5 bases and J by 9 bases, with 14 bases left in between. The CDR3 covers 14 residues.

The gene calls are TRBV5-6 and TRBJ2-1; 9 positions agree with TRBD1. The germline V gene has CDR1 SGHDT and CDR2 YYEEEE. The length of the CDR3 is 15 residues. The junction had 10 bases not matched to a gene; V was cut back by 6 bases and J by 6 bases. The CDR3 DNA follows: TGTGCCAGCACATCTCCGGGACAGGGATCCAATGAGCAGTTCTTC. Encoded protein: CASTSPGQGSNEQFF.

This clonotype has at least ten counts. The chain is built from TRBV25-1 and TRBJ2-7; D possibly corresponds to TRBD1 (5 bases). Germline V lookup: CDR1 MGHDK, CDR2 SYGVNS. The CDR3 runs 14 residues. The V end was cut by 2 bases, the J end by 4 bases, with 12 bases between. In DNA form, the CDR3 reads TGTGCCAGCAGTGAAAACAGGCTACCATACGAGCAGTACTTC. It yields the protein CASSENRLPYEQYF.

The chain has TRBV7-9 and TRBJ2-1, with TRBD2 matching over 10 bases. V lost 2 bases, J lost 4 bases, and 8 bases stayed unmatched. The V gene's germline CDR1 is SEHNR and CDR2 FQNEAQ (reference sequence). This CDR3 is 17 amino acids long. In DNA, the CDR3 is TGTGCCAGCAGCTTATTCGCTAGCGGGAGAGCATACAATGAGCAGTTCTTC. Translated, it gives CASSLFASGRAYNEQFF.

In its sample, this clonotype was seen a few times. The chain combines TRBV20-1 with TRBJ2-1, with 10 bases that match TRBD2. With V trimmed by 6 bases and J by 8 bases, 16 bases remained unmatched. This CDR3 has 16 amino acids. Germline V gives CDR1 DFQATT, CDR2 SNEGSKA (reference sequence). The CDR3 sequence: CSAHGTSDAPLDEQFF. DNA for the CDR3: TGCAGTGCCCACGGGACTAGCGACGCCCCACTGGATGAGCAGTTCTTC.

This rearrangement joins TRBV7-8 to TRBJ2-3; tentatively, D is TRBD1 (6 bases). The length of the CDR3 is 16 residues. V lost 2 bases, J lost 0 bases, and 12 bases lay in between. The germline gives CDR1 SGHVS, CDR2 FQNEAQ. The CDR3 region has the DNA TGTGCCAGCAGCTTACTGGGACACTCTAGCACAGATACGCAGTATTTT. It codes for CASSLLGHSSTDTQYF.

V usage is TRBV6-2 or TRBV6-3 and J usage is TRBJ2-5, with D possibly matching TRBD1 (5 bases). The CDR3 spans 13 residues. V was pared by 7 bases and J by 5 bases, with 14 bases between. Germline CDR1 reads MNHEY; CDR2 reads SVGEGT. CDR3 region: CASINRRMETQYF. In DNA form, the CDR3 reads TGTGCCAGCATCAACAGGAGAATGGAGACCCAGTACTTC.

The chain joins TRBV27 to TRBJ2-7, with 7 bases lining up with TRBD2. CDR1 and CDR2 from the germline V gene are MNHEY and SMNVEV (reference sequence). The J segment lost 3 bases and the V segment lost 2 bases, leaving 7 bases of the junction unmatched. This CDR3 has 15 residues. Here the CDR3 DNA reads TGTGCCAGCAGTTTAAGGGCGGGAGTGCTCTACGAGCAGTACTTC. Amino acids: CASSLRAGVLYEQYF.

The chain is built from TRBV7-2 and TRBJ2-2; D may be TRBD2 (6 bases). CDR3 length: 14 residues. Germline CDR1 SGHTA, CDR2 FQGNSA. V lost 5 bases and J lost 7, with 14 bases in between. The CDR3 reads CASSPNGGIGELFF. The DNA for the CDR3 is TGTGCCAGCAGCCCGAACGGGGGAATCGGGGAGCTGTTTTTT.

The J gene is TRBJ2-1, the V gene TRBV7-8; 7 nucleotides match TRBD1. Germline V gene lookup returns CDR1 SGHVS and CDR2 FQNEAQ. The CDR3 is 15 amino acids. Trimming cost V 6 bases and J 2 bases; bases outside gene matches: 7. Written as DNA, the CDR3 is TGTGCCAGCAGACATCCACAGGGGCCCTACAATGAGCAGTTCTTC. Translated: CASRHPQGPYNEQFF.

This clonotype was seen many times. J is TRBJ2-4 and V is TRBV2; D unclear. The germline CDR1 and CDR2 sequences are SNHLY and FYNNEI. This CDR3 region has 18 residues. V was trimmed by 1 base and J by 0 bases, leaving 16 bases between them. Here the CDR3 reads CASSEVVARPIAKNIQYF. DNA for the CDR3: TGTGCCAGCAGTGAAGTCGTGGCCAGACCTATAGCCAAAAACATTCAGTACTTC. The full variable domain, with the rest looked up from reference TRBV2 and TRBJ2-4, is EPEVTQTPSHQVTQMGQEVILRCVPISNHLYFYWYRQILGQKVEFLVSFYNNEISEKSEIFDDQFSVERPDGSNFTLKIRSTKLEDSAMYFCASSEVVARPIAKNIQYFGAGTRLSVL.

This clonotype was counted a few times. The V and J genes are TRBV4-2 and TRBJ2-1, with 9 bases matching TRBD2. With V trimmed by 0 bases and J by 5 bases, 11 bases remained unmatched. The CDR3 runs 18 residues. Germline V gene sequence: CDR1 LGHNA, CDR2 YNFKEQ. In DNA, the CDR3 is TGTGCCAGCAGCCAAGAATGGACCCTAGCGGGACGCGACAATGAGCAGTTCTTC. It codes for CASSQEWTLAGRDNEQFF.

The chain joins TRBV29-1 to TRBJ2-1, with D hard to call. The CDR3 length is 10 residues. Trimming removed 4 bases from V and 8 bases from J, with 6 bases in between. From germline, CDR1 is SQVTM and CDR2 ANQGSEA. The DNA of the CDR3 is TGCAGCGTTGTTGGCGATGAGCAGTTCTTC. It yields the protein CSVVGDEQFF.

The table lists this clonotype with a few counts. The DNA of the CDR3 is TGTGCCAGCAGTGCCACAGACTCTGGGGCCAACGTCCTGACTTTC. The encoded protein is CASSATDSGANVLTF. The gene calls are TRBV6-1 and TRBJ2-6; the D is unclear. The CDR3 is 15 residues long. Trimming pared 4 bases from V and 0 bases from J, leaving 7 bases between. Germline V lookup: CDR1 MNHNS, CDR2 SASEGT.

This clonotype was seen repeatedly, ten times or more. The rearrangement uses TRBV12-3 or TRBV12-4 and TRBJ2-7, with 7 bases fitting TRBD2. This CDR3 is 15 amino acids long. With V trimmed by 5 bases and J by 2 bases, 9 bases remained unmatched. The CDR3 here is CASSPPSGSPYEQYF. The CDR3 nucleotides read TGTGCCAGCAGTCCCCCTAGCGGATCCCCCTACGAGCAGTACTTC.

This clonotype was seen many times. This chain uses TRBV5-1 with TRBJ1-1; no clear D gene. CDR1 and CDR2 (germline): SGHRS, YFSETQ. The CDR3 has 14 amino acids. V gave up 0 bases and J gave up 4 bases, with 10 bases separating them. DNA of the CDR3: TGCGCCAGCAGCTTGGCCGGACTGGGCACTGAAGCTTTCTTT. The encoded protein is CASSLAGLGTEAFF.

This clonotype was seen only a few times. This sequence joins TRBV20-1 and TRBJ2-1, with 9 bases that match TRBD2. V was pared by 6 bases and J by 7 bases, with 10 bases of the junction left unmatched. This CDR3 has 14 residues. Germline V gene lookup returns CDR1 DFQATT and CDR2 SNEGSKA (reference sequence). In nucleotides, the CDR3 is TGCAGTGCCAAGGGACTAGCAATTAGGAATGAGCAGTTCTTC. Translation gives CSAKGLAIRNEQFF.

The chain has TRBV27 and TRBJ2-7, with a possible D match to TRBD1 (6 bases). The germline V gene has CDR1 MNHEY and CDR2 SMNVEV (reference sequence). V was cut by 5 bases and J by 2 bases, with 16 bases left in between. The CDR3 is 15 amino acids. CDR3 nucleotide sequence: TGTGCCAGCAGTCCTCTGACAGGTGGACCCTACGAGCAGTACTTC. Its protein product is CASSPLTGGPYEQYF.

The sample holds many counts of this clonotype. This chain connects TRBV20-1 to TRBJ2-5; no clear D. Trimming removed 4 bases at V and 4 bases at J, with 4 bases between. The CDR3 runs 10 residues. Germline assignment: CDR1 DFQATT and CDR2 SNEGSKA (reference sequence). The CDR3 DNA sequence: TGCAGTGCTAAGGGAGAGACCCAGTACTTC. Protein product: CSAKGETQYF.

This clonotype was seen a handful of times. The chain couples TRBV15 to TRBJ2-7; D possibly corresponds to TRBD1 (6 bases). This CDR3 spans 14 amino acids. Germline values: CDR1 LNHNV, CDR2 YYDKDF (reference sequence). The V end lost 8 bases, the J end lost 4 bases, and 18 bases lay between the germline ends. CDR3 residues: CATGWRQAPYEQYF. In nucleotides, the CDR3 is TGTGCCACCGGATGGAGACAGGCTCCATACGAGCAGTACTTC. The variable domain in full, completed from reference TRBV15 and TRBJ2-7, reads DAMVIQNPRYQVTQFGKPVTLSCSQTLNHNVMYWYQQKSSQAPKLLFHYYDKDFNNEADTPDNFQSRRPNTSFCFLDIRSPGLGDTAMYLCATGWRQAPYEQYFGPGTRLTVT.

This clonotype has a handful of counts. This chain joins TRBV4-2 and TRBJ2-7, with 7 bases that match TRBD1. V lost 3 bases, J lost 3 bases, and 11 bases stayed unmatched. This CDR3 comprises 16 residues. Germline V gene sequence: CDR1 LGHNA, CDR2 YNFKEQ. For the CDR3, the DNA is TGTGCCAGCAGCCAGGAGGATGCGACAGGGAACTACGAGCAGTACTTC. Protein: CASSQEDATGNYEQYF.

This clonotype was found a few times. This sequence joins TRBV5-1 and TRBJ2-1, with 8 bases aligning to TRBD2. V dropped 4 bases and J dropped 5; count of bases not matched to a gene: 11. Germline values: CDR1 SGHRS, CDR2 YFSETQ. The CDR3 extends over 16 amino acids. The DNA of the CDR3 is TGCGCCAGCAGCGGGCGGGAGGCAGTTAGGGACAATGAGCAGTTCTTC. Translated, it gives CASSGREAVRDNEQFF.

The V and J genes are TRBV24-1 and TRBJ2-1; 9 bases are shared with TRBD1. V lost 4 bases to trimming and J lost 5 bases; unmatched junction nucleotides: 8. This CDR3 has 16 amino acids. The germline V gene has CDR1 KGHDR and CDR2 SFDVKD. CDR3 nucleotide sequence: TGTGCCACCAGTGAGGCCGGGACAGGGTTGAACAATGAGCAGTTCTTC. Its protein is CATSEAGTGLNNEQFF.